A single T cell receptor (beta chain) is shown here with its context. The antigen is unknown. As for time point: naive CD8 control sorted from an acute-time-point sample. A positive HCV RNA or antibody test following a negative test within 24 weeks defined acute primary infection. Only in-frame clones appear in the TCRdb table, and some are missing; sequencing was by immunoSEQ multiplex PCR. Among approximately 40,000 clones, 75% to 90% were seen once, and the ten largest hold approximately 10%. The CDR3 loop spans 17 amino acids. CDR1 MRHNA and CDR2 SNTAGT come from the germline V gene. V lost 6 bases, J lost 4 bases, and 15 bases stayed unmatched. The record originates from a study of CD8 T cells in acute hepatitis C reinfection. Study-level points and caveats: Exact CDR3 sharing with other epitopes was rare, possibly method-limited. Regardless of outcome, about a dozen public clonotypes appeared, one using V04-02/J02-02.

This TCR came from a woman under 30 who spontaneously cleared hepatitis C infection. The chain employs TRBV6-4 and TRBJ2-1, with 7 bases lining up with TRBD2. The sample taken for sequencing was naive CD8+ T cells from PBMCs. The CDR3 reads CASSPNSRGDGYNEQFF. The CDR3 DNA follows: TGTGCCAGCAGCCCTAATTCCCGGGGGGACGGGTACAATGAGCAGTTCTTC.